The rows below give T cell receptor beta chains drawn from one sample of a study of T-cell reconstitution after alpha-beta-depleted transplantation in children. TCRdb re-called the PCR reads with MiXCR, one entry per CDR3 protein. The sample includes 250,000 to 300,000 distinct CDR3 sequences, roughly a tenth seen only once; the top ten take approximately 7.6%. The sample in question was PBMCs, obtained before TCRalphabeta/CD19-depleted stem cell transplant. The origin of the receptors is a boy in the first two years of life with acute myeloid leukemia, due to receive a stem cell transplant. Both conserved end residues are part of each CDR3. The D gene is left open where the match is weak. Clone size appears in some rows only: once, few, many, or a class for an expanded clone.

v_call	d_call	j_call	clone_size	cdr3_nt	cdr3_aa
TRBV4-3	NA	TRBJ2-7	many	TGCGCCAGCAGCCAAGAGACAGGTCTCTCCTACGAGCAGTACTTC	CASSQETGLSYEQYF
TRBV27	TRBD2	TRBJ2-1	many	TGTGCCAGCAGTCCTATACCCCCTGGACTAGCGGGATATTGGGATGAGCAGTTCTTC	CASSPIPPGLAGYWDEQFF
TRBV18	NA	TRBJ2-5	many	TGTGCCAGCTCATCACAGCGGACGCAAGAGACCCAGTACTTC	CASSSQRTQETQYF
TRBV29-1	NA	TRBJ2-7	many	TGCAGCGTTGAAGATCAGGGCACTTCCTACGAGCAGTACTTC	CSVEDQGTSYEQYF
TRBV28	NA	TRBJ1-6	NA	TGTGCCAGCAGTCCCTCCCCCACCCCACCCCTCCACTTT	CASSPSPTPPLHF
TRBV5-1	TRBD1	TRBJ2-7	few	TGCGCCAGCAGCTTGGAACAGGGGTCCTACGAGCAGTACTTC	CASSLEQGSYEQYF
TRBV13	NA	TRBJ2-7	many	TGTGCCAGCAGCTTAGGGGCCAGTTCCTACGAGCAGTACTTC	CASSLGASSYEQYF
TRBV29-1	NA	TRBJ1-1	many	TGCAGCGTTGAAGGCCGCATGAACACTGAAGCTTTCTTT	CSVEGRMNTEAFF
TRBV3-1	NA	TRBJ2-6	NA	TGTGCCAGCAGTGACCCTGGGGCCAACGTCCTGACTTTC	CASSDPGANVLTF
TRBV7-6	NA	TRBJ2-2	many	TGTGCCAGCAGCTTGGTTAGCGTCACCGGGGAGCTGTTTTTT	CASSLVSVTGELFF
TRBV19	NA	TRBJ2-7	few	TGTGCCAGTAGTACAAGTCGGGGATACTACGAGCAGTACTTC	CASSTSRGYYEQYF
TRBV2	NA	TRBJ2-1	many	TGTGCCAGCAGTGAAACAGGAAGGTCCTACAATGAGCAGTTCTTC	CASSETGRSYNEQFF
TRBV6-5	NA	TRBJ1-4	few	TGTGCCAGCAGTTACCTCCCGGGAAAACTGTTTTTT	CASSYLPGKLFF
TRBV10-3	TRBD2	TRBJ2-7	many	TGTGCCATCAGTAAGCTAGCGGCTTACTACGAGCAGTACTTC	CAISKLAAYYEQYF
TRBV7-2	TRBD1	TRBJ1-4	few	TGTGCCAGCAGCTTATTTTCCCCGACAGGGGAAGGAGAAAAACTGTTTTTT	CASSLFSPTGEGEKLFF